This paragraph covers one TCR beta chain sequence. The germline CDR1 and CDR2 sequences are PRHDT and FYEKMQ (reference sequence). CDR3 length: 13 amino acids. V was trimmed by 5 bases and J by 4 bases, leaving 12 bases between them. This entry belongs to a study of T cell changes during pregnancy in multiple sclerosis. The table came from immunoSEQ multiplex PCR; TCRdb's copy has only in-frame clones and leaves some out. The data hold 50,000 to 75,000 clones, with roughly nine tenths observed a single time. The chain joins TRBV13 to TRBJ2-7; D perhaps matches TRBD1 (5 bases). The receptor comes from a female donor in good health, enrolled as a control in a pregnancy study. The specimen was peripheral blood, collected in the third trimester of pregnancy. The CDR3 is CASSPGILYEQYF. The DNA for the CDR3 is TGTGCCAGCAGCCCAGGGATTCTGTACGAGCAGTACTTC.